The T cell receptor beta chain under discussion was sequenced for a study of metastatic and nonmetastatic thyroid tumors. Study-wide background: Repertoires of blood and of tissue (tumor or nodule) from malignant and benign thyroid patients were compared.

The CDR3 length is 15 residues. Germline V CDR1 and CDR2: MNHNS, SASEGT. V dropped 8 bases and J dropped 0 bases, with 16 bases sitting between them. In the original workflow: A classifier of distant metastasis in papillary thyroid cancer was built from CDR3 differences (across clinicopathological groups). TCRdb re-called clones from the PCR reads using MiXCR. None of the V and J calls come from the authors' own analysis; TCRdb made them. The sample has about 40,000 clones; around 17% are singletons. This clone showed up many times. Its antigen is unknown. Study results and limitations: Compared with benign nodules, malignant thyroid tumors were reported to have significantly higher TCR beta diversity in both blood and tumor.

All patients were untreated before thyroid surgery. The chain recombines TRBV6-1 with TRBJ1-1; D may be TRBD1 (6 bases). The sequenced material came from blood. This clonotype was sampled from a female donor with papillary thyroid cancer or a benign thyroid nodule (not recorded which). Some clones in this sample may be carry-over from other donors' samples. CDR3 bases: TGTGCCAGCGGCAAACAGGGTTCCATGAACACTGAAGCTTTCTTT. It translates to CASGKQGSMNTEAFF.